A single sample gave rise to the 31 T cell receptor beta chains below, sequenced in a study of cytomegalovirus exposure and HLA in healthy donors. Use of 60 Vbeta and 13 Jbeta primers characterized the PCR. TCRdb's copy holds only in-frame clones and misses some; the assay was immunoSEQ multiplex PCR. The sample holds roughly 180,000 clones, 70% to 90% seen once. Sample: PBMCs. Receptor source: a woman between 18 and 29 years old in good health and CMV-seropositive.

This chain joins TRBV29-1 and TRBJ2-5, with D possibly TRBD2 on 6 matching bases. Trimming cost V 4 bases and J 7 bases, with 13 bases left between them. The germline V gene encodes CDR1 SQVTM and CDR2 ANQGSEA. This CDR3 spans 12 amino acids. This CDR3 reads CSVGGGGVTQYF. In nucleotides, the CDR3 is TGCAGCGTTGGAGGTGGCGGGGTGACCCAGTACTTC.

Only one count was recorded for this clone. The rearrangement uses TRBV9 and TRBJ1-3, with D possibly TRBD1 on 6 matching bases. Germline values: CDR1 SGDLS, CDR2 YYNGEE. This CDR3 spans 19 amino acids. Between the trimmed V and J ends, which lost 3 bases and 0 bases, there was a span of 22 bases. In nucleotides, the CDR3 is TGTGCCAGCAGCGCCCCTAGGACAGCCGATACGAACTCTGGAAACACCATATATTTT. Translating gives CASSAPRTADTNSGNTIYF.

The rearrangement links TRBV6-1 to TRBJ1-1; D unclear. The CDR3 length is 17 residues. Trimming took off 3 bases at V and 4 bases at J, with 21 bases between the two ends. The germline V gene has CDR1 MNHNS and CDR2 SASEGT. CDR3 coding DNA: TGTGCCAGCAGTGAGCGTCTGAGGCGCGCCCGTGGCACTGAAGCTTTCTTT. Amino acid sequence: CASSERLRRARGTEAFF.

The chain carries TRBV11-2 and TRBJ2-3; no clear D gene. Germline V lookup: CDR1 SGHAT, CDR2 FQNNGV. The CDR3 has 14 residues. With 1 base removed from V and 1 base from J, the gap between germline ends came to 6 bases. CDR3 loop: CASSLVSGTDTQYF. The CDR3 DNA sequence: TGTGCCAGCAGCTTAGTGTCGGGCACAGATACGCAGTATTTT.

The DNA for the CDR3 is TGCGCCAGCAGCCAAAGACTAGCTTCAACGGGGAAGCTGTTTTTT. It encodes CASSQRLASTGKLFF. The chain is built from TRBV4-3 and TRBJ2-2; 7 nucleotides align to TRBD2. The V and J ends lost 2 bases and 12 bases, in that order; junction bases with no gene match: 12. The CDR3 is 15 residues long. Germline V gene sequence: CDR1 LGHNA, CDR2 YSLEER.

The rearrangement joins TRBV7-3 to TRBJ2-1; 9 positions agree with TRBD1. With V trimmed by 5 bases and J by 3 bases, 5 bases remained unmatched. Germline loops: CDR1 SGHTA, CDR2 FQGTGA. This CDR3 is built from 15 residues. The CDR3 region has the DNA TGTGCCAGCAGCCTCACAGGGGGCTTCTACAATGAGCAGTTCTTC. It codes for CASSLTGGFYNEQFF.

V and J are TRBV5-6 and TRBJ2-5; TRBD2 might be the D (6 bases). Per the germline V gene, CDR1 is SGHDT and CDR2 is YYEEEE. This CDR3 is 16 amino acids long. V lost 4 bases to trimming and J lost 0 bases, with 16 bases between them. The CDR3 DNA sequence: TGTGCCAGCAGCCCGGGGACTGGGGGGTACCAAGAGACCCAGTACTTC. Amino acids: CASSPGTGGYQETQYF.

The chain joins TRBV15 to TRBJ1-4; 9 nucleotides line up with TRBD1. CDR1 LNHNV and CDR2 YYDKDF come from the germline V gene (reference sequence). The CDR3 extends over 13 amino acids. Trimming removed 9 bases from V and 9 bases from J; junction bases left unmatched: 8. CDR3 in DNA: TGTGCCACAAGGACAGGGGAAGGGAAAAAACTGTTTTTT. Translating gives CATRTGEGKKLFF.

V usage is TRBV10-2 and J usage is TRBJ2-7, with D maybe TRBD1 (7 bases). Trimming shortened V by 0 bases and J by 6 bases, and 15 bases separated the two germline ends. CDR3 length: 15 residues. In germline, CDR1 is WSHSY, CDR2 SAAADI. The CDR3 bases are TGCGCCAGCAGTGAGTCTTACAGGGGACTGACCGAGCAGTACGTC. The encoded protein is CASSESYRGLTEQYV.

This sequence joins TRBV5-4 and TRBJ1-2; TRBD1 is a possible D gene (6 bases). This CDR3 has 17 residues. V was pared by 4 bases and J by 4 bases, with 23 bases between. Germline CDR1 SGHNT, CDR2 YYREEE (reference sequence). In DNA form, the CDR3 reads TGTGCCAGCAGCGGGCGCGCCGGGACATCCAGCTTCTATGGCTACACCTTC. Protein: CASSGRAGTSSFYGYTF.

This rearrangement joins TRBV27 to TRBJ2-7; 13 bases map to TRBD2. V was pared by 5 bases and J by 3 bases, with 7 bases of the junction left unmatched. CDR3 length equals 16 residues. Germline CDR1 reads MNHEY; CDR2 reads SMNVEV (reference sequence). Here the CDR3 reads CASSKRLAGGDYEQYF. CDR3 nucleotide sequence: TGTGCCAGCAGTAAACGACTAGCGGGGGGAGACTACGAGCAGTACTTC.

This clone was observed once. The gene calls are TRBV6-1 and TRBJ1-5; 7 nucleotides line up with TRBD1. In germline, CDR1 is MNHNS, CDR2 SASEGT. This CDR3 comprises 18 residues. The ends lost 6 bases at V and 0 bases at J; junction bases unmatched: 14. The CDR3 loop is CASREFPGQLYSNQPQHF. In DNA, the CDR3 is TGTGCCAGCAGAGAATTTCCGGGACAGCTTTATAGCAATCAGCCCCAGCATTTT.

Only one count was recorded for this clone. The chain recombines TRBV9 with TRBJ2-1; D might be TRBD2 (5 bases). The CDR3 length is 14 residues. Germline values: CDR1 SGDLS, CDR2 YYNGEE. V dropped 1 base and J dropped 6 bases, with 11 bases sitting between them. CDR3 sequence (DNA): TGTGCCAGCAGCGTAAGCGGAGCGGCCAATGAGCAGTTCTTC. It translates to CASSVSGAANEQFF.

V is TRBV6-5 and J is TRBJ2-4; possible D gene TRBD2, 7 bases. CDR1 is MNHEY and CDR2 is SVGAGI in the germline V gene. The CDR3 has 15 amino acids. The V and J ends lost 0 bases and 3 bases respectively, with 9 bases between them. The CDR3 loop reads CASSYSRGGKNIQYF. The CDR3 DNA is TGTGCCAGCAGTTACTCGAGGGGGGGCAAAAACATTCAGTACTTC.

This chain links TRBV2 with TRBJ1-1; 7 nucleotides line up with TRBD1. The germline V gene encodes CDR1 SNHLY and CDR2 FYNNEI. The V segment lost 6 bases and the J segment 4 bases; nucleotides outside the gene matches: 11. The CDR3 runs 15 residues. Here the CDR3 reads CASRLQGTLLTEAFF. DNA of the CDR3: TGTGCCAGCAGACTACAGGGGACCCTTCTCACTGAAGCTTTCTTT.

This clone appeared a few times. The chain uses TRBV6-5 and TRBJ2-3, with a tentative D call TRBD2 (6 bases). V lost 0 bases, J lost 1 base, and 11 bases lay in between. The CDR3 runs to 16 residues. Looked up from germline, CDR1 is MNHEY and CDR2 is SVGAGI. The CDR3 nucleotides read TGTGCCAGCAGTTACTCTGAGACGGGGGGCACAGATACGCAGTATTTT. This encodes CASSYSETGGTDTQYF.

This clone has just one count. The V and J genes are TRBV9 and TRBJ1-6, with 7 bases matching TRBD1. The CDR3 runs 15 residues. The germline V gene has CDR1 SGDLS and CDR2 YYNGEE. With V trimmed by 0 bases and J by 10 bases, 7 bases remained unmatched. DNA for the CDR3: TGTGCCAGCAGCGTAGAGGTAGGGGGCAACTCACCCCTCCACTTT. Residues: CASSVEVGGNSPLHF.

The rearrangement joins TRBV9 to TRBJ2-5; 12 nucleotides line up with TRBD1. Looked up from germline, CDR1 is SGDLS and CDR2 is YYNGEE. The CDR3 loop spans 15 amino acids. With V trimmed by 4 bases and J by 5 bases, 6 bases remained unmatched. CDR3 sequence reads: CASSPRDRGRETQYF. As DNA, the CDR3 is TGTGCCAGCAGCCCCCGGGACAGGGGGCGGGAGACCCAGTACTTC.

The chain has TRBV5-5 and TRBJ1-2; 8 positions match TRBD1. Germline V gives CDR1 SGHKS, CDR2 YYEKEE (reference sequence). The CDR3 consists of 17 residues. J gave up 0 bases and V 0 bases, and 7 bases lay outside the gene matches. The CDR3 region is CASSLAGTGFANYGYTF. DNA for the CDR3: TGTGCCAGCAGCTTGGCCGGGACAGGCTTCGCTAACTATGGCTACACCTTC. Variable domain in full (rest from reference TRBV5-5 and TRBJ1-2): DAGVTQSPTHLIKTRGQQVTLRCSPISGHKSVSWYQQVLGQGPQFIFQYYEKEERGRGNFPDRFSARQFPNYSSELNVNALLLGDSALYLCASSLAGTGFANYGYTFGSGTRLTVV.

The chain's CDR3 is CASTRAGFDEQYF. CDR3 nucleotides: TGTGCCAGCACCAGAGCGGGGTTCGACGAGCAGTACTTC. The chain links TRBV28 to TRBJ2-7; 7 nucleotides agree with TRBD2. The CDR3 totals 13 residues. Per germline, CDR1 MDHEN and CDR2 SYDVKM. With 7 bases clipped from V and 5 bases from J, the junction kept 8 bases outside the gene matches. Full variable domain (remainder filled in from reference TRBV28 and TRBJ2-7): DVKVTQSSRYLVKRTGEKVFLECVQDMDHENMFWYRQDPGLGLRLIYFSYDVKMKEKGDIPEGYSVSREKKERFSLILESASTNQTSMYLCASTRAGFDEQYFGPGTRLTVT.

V gene TRBV30 combines with J gene TRBJ1-5; a weak D match, TRBD1 (5 bases). V was trimmed by 4 bases and J by 7 bases, leaving 14 bases between them. Germline V lookup: CDR1 GTSNPN, CDR2 SVGIG (reference sequence). This CDR3 has 13 amino acids. The CDR3 nucleotides are TGTGCCTGGACCGGGGGTGGGGGGCAGCCCCAGCATTTT. Encoded protein: CAWTGGGGQPQHF.

The chain uses TRBV7-3 and TRBJ2-6; D uncertain. V lost 3 bases to trimming and J lost 0 bases, with 6 bases between them. There are 15 residues in the CDR3. The germline gives CDR1 SGHTA, CDR2 FQGTGA. CDR3 residues: CASSFSGSGANVLTF. In DNA form, the CDR3 reads TGTGCCAGCAGCTTCTCCGGCTCTGGGGCCAACGTCCTGACTTTC.

The chain recombines TRBV7-3 with TRBJ2-1; D is possibly TRBD2 (5 bases). Germline CDR1 reads SGHTA; CDR2 reads FQGTGA. The CDR3 is made up of 13 amino acids. Trimming shortened V by 4 bases and J by 9 bases, and 13 bases separated the two germline ends. The CDR3 loop reads CASSSSLVGEQFF. The CDR3 DNA reads as TGTGCCAGCAGCTCCTCACTAGTAGGTGAGCAGTTCTTC.

The chain recombines TRBV7-3 with TRBJ1-2; 7 positions agree with TRBD1. Germline V lookup: CDR1 SGHTA, CDR2 FQGTGA. V was clipped by 5 bases and J by 4 bases; unmatched bases: 10. The CDR3 totals 15 residues. The CDR3 region is CASSQHHRDSYGYTF. The CDR3 region has the DNA TGTGCCAGCAGCCAACACCACCGGGACAGCTATGGCTACACCTTC.

This chain joins TRBV11-3 and TRBJ1-5; 7 bases line up with TRBD1. CDR3 length equals 15 residues. Germline CDR1 reads SGHNT; CDR2 reads YENEEA. Unmatched junction bases numbered 5, after V lost 0 bases and J lost 6 bases. CDR3 region: CASSLDSQGGQPQHF. Here the CDR3 DNA reads TGTGCCAGCAGCTTAGATTCCCAGGGGGGTCAGCCCCAGCATTTT.

The J gene is TRBJ1-6, the V gene TRBV7-2; 7 nucleotides align to TRBD1. Per germline, CDR1 SGHTA and CDR2 FQGNSA. Trimming removed 1 base from V and 7 bases from J; junction bases left unmatched: 4. This CDR3 comprises 15 residues. The CDR3 sequence: CASSLEGAGNSPLHF. The CDR3 nucleotides are TGTGCCAGCAGCTTAGAGGGGGCCGGGAATTCACCCCTCCACTTT.

This clone was seen once. The V gene is TRBV5-1, the J gene TRBJ2-3, with TRBD2 as a possible D gene (6 bases). CDR1 SGHRS and CDR2 YFSETQ come from the germline V gene. Trimming took 0 bases from V and 10 from J, leaving 15 bases between them. CDR3 length equals 14 residues. The CDR3 sequence is CASSLESGPSAQYF. In nucleotides, the CDR3 is TGCGCCAGCAGCTTGGAAAGCGGGCCCTCGGCGCAGTATTTT.

The chain couples TRBV7-8 to TRBJ2-6, with D possibly matching TRBD1 (6 bases). The V end was cut by 4 bases, the J end by 0 bases, with 25 bases between. CDR1 is SGHVS and CDR2 is FQNEAQ in the germline V gene. The CDR3 covers 21 residues. As DNA, the CDR3 is TGTGCCAGCAGCTCCGAATCCTTATCCCGTGACAGGTTCTCTGGGGCCAACGTCCTGACTTTC. As protein: CASSSESLSRDRFSGANVLTF.

The chain has TRBV4-2 and TRBJ1-2, with 8 positions matching TRBD1. V lost 0 bases to trimming and J lost 3 bases; unmatched junction nucleotides: 9. The CDR3 sequence is 17 residues long. Germline values: CDR1 LGHNA, CDR2 YNFKEQ. The CDR3 DNA reads as TGTGCCAGCAGCCAAGATCCTGGACAGGGACAGTACTATGGCTACACCTTC. It encodes CASSQDPGQGQYYGYTF.

This clone was observed once. The V and J genes are TRBV13 and TRBJ1-4; 7 bases fit TRBD1. V shed 5 bases, J shed 0 bases, and the junction held 12 bases outside the gene matches. Germline CDR1 is PRHDT and CDR2 is FYEKMQ (reference sequence). This CDR3 region has 18 residues. In DNA, the CDR3 is TGTGCCAGCAGCCCCAAACACAGGGGTATGGCAACTAATGAAAAACTGTTTTTT. Its translation is CASSPKHRGMATNEKLFF.

V and J are TRBV7-9 and TRBJ2-3; 8 bases are a match to TRBD2. This CDR3 contains 15 residues. V was pared by 5 bases and J by 2 bases, with 6 bases of the junction left unmatched. The V gene's germline CDR1 is SEHNR and CDR2 FQNEAQ (reference sequence). The CDR3 spells CASSPSGGLTDTQYF. CDR3 DNA: TGTGCCAGCAGCCCCAGCGGGGGCCTCACAGATACGCAGTATTTT.